This T cell receptor beta chain was observed in a study of blood T cell repertoires in COVID-19. Overall study context: Samples of COVID-19 (acute and convalescent) were obtained from the United States, Italy and Spain. Nucleic acid was either cDNA or gDNA, and it came from T cells, B-cell-depleted T cells, or PBMCs.

In the authors' workflow: Reference gene primer amplification yielded estimated nucleated cell counts. The data were produced by immunoSEQ multiplex PCR, yet TCRdb's version contains in-frame clones alone and is incomplete. V and J calls and clone size are those listed in that table; D and trimming were worked out from the DNA. The table shows over 50,000 clones, with roughly 72% occurring only once. This CDR3 spans 12 amino acids. The V end was cut by 8 bases, the J end by 2 bases, with 10 bases between. Those enrolled in Seattle joined during active infection and were followed longitudinally afterward.

The sequenced sample consisted of peripheral blood. The receptor comes from a woman aged 70 to 79 with COVID-19, enrolled during active disease. The chain uses TRBV12-3 or TRBV12-4 and TRBJ2-7, with no clear D. Written as DNA, the CDR3 is TGTGCCAGCGCTGTACGGGCCTACGAGCAGTACTTC. Translated, it gives CASAVRAYEQYF.